Reported below is one T cell receptor (beta chain). Its antigen is not identified. The CDR3 runs 13 residues. V was trimmed by 2 bases and J by 3 bases, leaving 8 bases between them. Germline V gives CDR1 MNHEY, CDR2 SMNVEV (reference sequence). The sample originates from a study of T cell responses to AZD1222 COVID-19 vaccine. The study, taken as a whole, reports: Baseline seropositivity occurred in only 5 or 6 AZD1222 recipients.

TCRdb's copy holds only in-frame clones and misses some; the assay was immunoSEQ multiplex PCR. The sample lists fewer than 200,000 clones; approximately 94% were seen once. This clonotype was obtained from an adult who received the AZD1222 COVID-19 vaccine. This specimen consisted of peripheral blood, obtained 28 days after the second AZD1222 dose. V usage is TRBV27 and J usage is TRBJ2-7; a weak D match, TRBD2 (6 bases). The CDR3: CASSLMGGYEQYF. In DNA, the CDR3 is TGTGCCAGCAGTTTAATGGGGGGCTACGAGCAGTACTTC.